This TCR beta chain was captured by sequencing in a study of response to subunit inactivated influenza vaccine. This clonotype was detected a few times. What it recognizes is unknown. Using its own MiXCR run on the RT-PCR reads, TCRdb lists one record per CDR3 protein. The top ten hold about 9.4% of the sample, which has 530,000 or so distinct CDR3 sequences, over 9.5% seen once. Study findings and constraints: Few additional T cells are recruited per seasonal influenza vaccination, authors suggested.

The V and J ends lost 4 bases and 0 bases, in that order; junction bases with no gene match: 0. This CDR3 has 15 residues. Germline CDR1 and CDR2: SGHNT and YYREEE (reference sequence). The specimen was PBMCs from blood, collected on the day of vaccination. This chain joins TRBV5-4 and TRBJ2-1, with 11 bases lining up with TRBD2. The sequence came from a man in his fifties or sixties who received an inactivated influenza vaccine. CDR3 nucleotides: TGTGCCAGCAGCGGGACTAGCGGCTCCTACAATGAGCAGTTCTTC. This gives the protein CASSGTSGSYNEQFF.